The present T cell receptor beta chain was sequenced within a study of T cell responses to AZD1222 COVID-19 vaccine (dated by TCRdb to about 2021). For the wider study: AZD1222 recipients whose second dose came at about 4 weeks and those whose second dose came at about 12 weeks were combined into one group, since spike-specific TCR depth and breadth did not differ between the two schedules. TCR sequencing covered over 230 trial participants: 200 to 220 given two doses of AZD1222 and 26 given two doses of MenACWY control vaccine. Trial participants were enrolled into age subgroups of 18-55, 56-69 and 70-plus years, which contained about 150, 27 and 61 TCR-sequenced participants, respectively. Study-wide conclusions, independent of this receptor: The whole spike protein was spanned by vaccine-associated CD4 TCRs, and dominant responses were seen in regions 160-218 and 743-854. In the small 56-69-year group, the increase in depth fell short of significance, most likely because of low power. Nearly half of unique spike-specific TCRs reportedly recognized epitopes outside regions mutated in the B.1.351 and B.1.1.7 variants. Participants were mostly white British and included more females than males, and it was suggested by the authors that clonal diversity may have been underestimated. Because no day 14 peak-response samples were available, repertoires were characterized only after the peak T cell response. Spike-specific TCR breadth and depth rose significantly after two AZD1222 doses compared with day 0 and with MenACWY recipients. Conclusions about previously exposed vaccinees are limited because only six or seven AZD1222 recipients were SARS-CoV-2 seropositive at baseline.

The CDR3 regions of human TCRbeta chains were subjected to immunosequencing. As for how the authors treated the data: Repertoire TCRs were matched against a reference library of SARS-CoV-2-specific TCRs generated with the MIRA antigen-specificity platform. Breadth was defined as the fraction of unique TCRs that were SARS-CoV-2-associated, and depth was defined as the fraction of total T cells that were SARS-CoV-2-associated. Using the MIRA data, every spike-specific TCR was mapped to the spike region that the TCR reacted to and assigned to either a CD4 or a CD8 class. Log10-transformed breadth and depth values were compared by one-way ANOVA with Sidak's multiple comparisons tests. In TCRdb, the immuneACCESS table is reduced to in-frame sequences with V and J assigned. These tables do not hold every clone; where another copy was compared, an unresolved V gene accounts for under half, and the others remain unexplained. V and J calls and clone size follow that table, whereas D and trimming were derived from the DNA. The sample has approximately 130,000 clones on record, about nine tenths of them singletons. The top ten clones comprise 7.2% of the sample.

Deletion took 5 bases off V and 0 bases off J, with a span of 11 bases between the germline ends. Per the germline V gene, MNHEY is the CDR1 and SVGAGI is the CDR2. The CDR3, cysteine through phenylalanine, is 15 amino acids long. Only CDR3 DNA remains: 45 bases, in frame from the first base. The intended sense of this specimen's time point label: baseline before first vaccination. Vaccinee samples came from UK trials COV001 and COV002, including a single-blind randomized controlled phase 2/3 trial of AZD1222 (ChAdOx1 nCoV-19) in healthy adults. For TCRbeta chain sequencing, PBMC samples were collected from trial participants at day 0 and at day 28 after the second dose. Turning to this clone: Its antigen is currently not known. No base quality values were provided; no much bigger clone lies one nucleotide off.

The chain links TRBV6-5 with TRBJ2-1, with the D assignment possibly TRBD1 or TRBD2, given 5 matching bases for each. Here the sequenced sample was peripheral blood, taken on day 0 of AZD1222 vaccination. The origin of this receptor is an adult in good health. CDR3 region: CASSRDLDSYNEQFF. The base sequence is TGTGCCAGCAGTAGGGACCTCGACTCCTACAATGAGCAGTTCTTC.